One and the same sample provided the 14 T cell receptor beta chains below, sequenced in a study of lymphopenia after photon versus proton radiotherapy. This table comes from immunoSEQ multiplex PCR, and its TCRdb copy is limited to in-frame clones, with some not included. The table lists some 30,000 clones, 85% to 90% of them singletons. This sample comprised peripheral blood, obtained from a patient treated with photon-based radiotherapy. All receptors come from a woman in her forties or fifties with pancreatic cancer.

V usage is TRBV15 and J usage is TRBJ1-2; D possibly corresponds to TRBD1 (5 bases). The CDR3 consists of 15 residues. The V and J ends lost 2 bases and 3 bases respectively, with 13 bases between them. The germline gives CDR1 LNHNV, CDR2 YYDKDF (reference sequence). This chain's CDR3 is CATSRPYGGDYGYTF. As DNA, the CDR3 is TGTGCCACCAGCAGACCTTACGGGGGGGACTATGGCTACACCTTC.

This chain links TRBV9 with TRBJ2-5, with TRBD2 matching over 9 bases. The CDR3 consists of 15 residues. V shed 4 bases and J 5 bases; nucleotides not matched to a gene: 9. CDR1 and CDR2 (germline): SGDLS, YYNGEE. The DNA of the CDR3 is TGTGCCAGCAGCCCCCACAGACTAGCGGAGGAGACCCAGTACTTC. This codes for CASSPHRLAEETQYF.

This clone was detected once. The chain couples TRBV28 to TRBJ2-7; D is ambiguous. Germline lookup yields CDR1 MDHEN and CDR2 SYDVKM. The CDR3 is 16 residues long. The V gene lost 4 bases and the J gene lost 5 bases, with 21 bases spanning the gap. CDR3 sequence reads: CASSSITSSVAHEQYF. The CDR3 DNA is TGTGCCAGCAGTTCCATCACGTCCTCCGTTGCTCACGAGCAGTACTTC.

The rearrangement joins TRBV10-2 to TRBJ2-1; D possibly corresponds to TRBD2 (6 bases). CDR1 WSHSY and CDR2 SAAADI come from the germline V gene. Trimming removed 6 bases from V and 4 bases from J, with 16 bases in between. The CDR3 covers 15 residues. The CDR3 DNA sequence: TGCGCCAGCAGCCGTGGGGCTAGCGATTACAATGAGCAGTTCTTC. Its protein product is CASSRGASDYNEQFF.

For the CDR3, the DNA is TGCGCCAGCAGCGAGACAGCCTCATACGAGCAGTACTTC. It yields the protein CASSETASYEQYF. This sequence joins TRBV5-1 and TRBJ2-7, with D tentatively TRBD1 (5 bases). The CDR3 covers 13 residues. Trimming pared 4 bases from V and 4 bases from J, leaving 12 bases between. CDR1 is SGHRS, CDR2 YFSETQ, per germline.

V usage is TRBV7-9 and J usage is TRBJ2-7; unclear D gene. Germline loops: CDR1 SEHNR, CDR2 FQNEAQ (reference sequence). The CDR3 spans 11 residues. Trimming shortened V by 1 base and J by 6 bases, and 4 bases separated the two germline ends. Here the CDR3 DNA reads TGTGCCAGCAGCTTAGAGGCCGAGCAGTACTTC. Its protein is CASSLEAEQYF.

The chain has TRBV5-6 and TRBJ1-5; 7 bases align to TRBD1. The ends lost 4 bases at V and 3 bases at J; junction bases unmatched: 7. This CDR3 is 15 amino acids long. Germline CDR1 SGHDT, CDR2 YYEEEE. CDR3 in DNA: TGTGCCAGCAGCCTACAGGGGACGAACAATCAGCCCCAGCATTTT. As protein: CASSLQGTNNQPQHF.

This chain joins TRBV5-1 and TRBJ2-3; no reliable D call. The V end lost 0 bases, the J end lost 3 bases, and 8 bases lay between the germline ends. Looked up from germline, CDR1 is SGHRS and CDR2 is YFSETQ. The CDR3 spans 14 residues. The CDR3 nucleotides are TGCGCCAGCAGCTTGGAAGGGCCGACAGATACGCAGTATTTT. As protein: CASSLEGPTDTQYF.

The chain couples TRBV5-5 to TRBJ1-2; D gene ambiguous. The CDR3 consists of 14 residues. V shed 2 bases and J shed 6 bases, with 14 bases lying between them. Germline V lookup: CDR1 SGHKS, CDR2 YYEKEE (reference sequence). The CDR3 DNA is TGTGCCAGCAGCTTTTCAAGAGGAGCAGATGGCTACACCTTC. This sequence encodes CASSFSRGADGYTF. The full variable domain, with the rest looked up from reference TRBV5-5 and TRBJ1-2, is DAGVTQSPTHLIKTRGQQVTLRCSPISGHKSVSWYQQVLGQGPQFIFQYYEKEERGRGNFPDRFSARQFPNYSSELNVNALLLGDSALYLCASSFSRGADGYTFGSGTRLTVV.

The chain is built from TRBV7-9 and TRBJ1-5; D perhaps matches TRBD1 (6 bases). V lost 1 base and J 0 bases, leaving 16 bases between the germline ends. Germline CDR1 and CDR2: SEHNR and FQNEAQ (reference sequence). The CDR3 sequence is 18 residues long. This CDR3 reads CASSLGLGDTYSNQPQHF. In DNA form, the CDR3 reads TGTGCCAGCAGCTTAGGTTTGGGGGACACCTATAGCAATCAGCCCCAGCATTTT.

The chain links TRBV20-1 to TRBJ1-2; 7 nucleotides match TRBD1. Germline V gene sequence: CDR1 DFQATT, CDR2 SNEGSKA (reference sequence). The CDR3 contains 11 residues. V dropped 6 bases and J dropped 8; count of bases not matched to a gene: 6. The CDR3 bases are TGCAGTGCAAACAGGGGATCGGGCTACACCTTC. It codes for CSANRGSGYTF.

The chain employs TRBV4-2 and TRBJ2-3, with TRBD1 identical over 9 bases. The V segment lost 1 base and the J segment 2 bases; nucleotides outside the gene matches: 16. The length of the CDR3 is 20 residues. Germline V CDR1 and CDR2: LGHNA, YNFKEQ. The CDR3 sequence: CASSQAPRTGASRATDTQYF. The CDR3 nucleotides read TGTGCCAGCAGCCAAGCCCCTCGGACAGGGGCTAGTCGGGCCACAGATACGCAGTATTTT.

This chain uses TRBV28 with TRBJ2-7, with TRBD1 matching over 7 bases. Germline V CDR1 and CDR2: MDHEN, SYDVKM. The CDR3 is 15 amino acids. The J segment lost 2 bases and the V segment lost 7 bases, leaving 11 bases of the junction unmatched. This CDR3 is CASTTSGTAAYEQYF. DNA of the CDR3: TGTGCCAGCACCACGTCCGGGACAGCAGCCTACGAGCAGTACTTC. Together with reference TRBV28 and TRBJ2-7, the CDR3 gives the full variable domain: DVKVTQSSRYLVKRTGEKVFLECVQDMDHENMFWYRQDPGLGLRLIYFSYDVKMKEKGDIPEGYSVSREKKERFSLILESASTNQTSMYLCASTTSGTAAYEQYFGPGTRLTVT.

The genes are TRBV28 and TRBJ2-7; D unresolved. Germline V gene sequence: CDR1 MDHEN, CDR2 SYDVKM. V lost 1 base, J lost 0 bases, and 13 bases lay in between. The CDR3 sequence is 16 residues long. The CDR3 nucleotides read TGTGCCAGCAGTTTATCCTGGGCAGCGTCCTCCTACGAGCAGTACTTC. Encoded protein: CASSLSWAASSYEQYF.